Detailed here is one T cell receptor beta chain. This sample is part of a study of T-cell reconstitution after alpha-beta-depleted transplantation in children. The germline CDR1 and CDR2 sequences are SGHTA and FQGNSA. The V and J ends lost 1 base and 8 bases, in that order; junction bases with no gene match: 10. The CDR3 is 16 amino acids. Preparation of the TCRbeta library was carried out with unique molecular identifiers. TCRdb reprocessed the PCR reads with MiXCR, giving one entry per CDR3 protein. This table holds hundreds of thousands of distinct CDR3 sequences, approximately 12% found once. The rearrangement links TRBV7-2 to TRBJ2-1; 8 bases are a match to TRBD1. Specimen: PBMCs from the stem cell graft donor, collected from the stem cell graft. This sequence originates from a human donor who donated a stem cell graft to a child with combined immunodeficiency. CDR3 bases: TGTGCCAGCAGCTTAGGCGGGGACAGGCCCTGGGATGAGCAGTTCTTC. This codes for CASSLGGDRPWDEQFF.